This T cell receptor beta chain emerged from a study of blood T cell repertoires in COVID-19. This CDR3 is 15 amino acids long. V was cut by 0 bases and J by 4 bases, with 10 bases left in between. Germline CDR1 is SGHAT and CDR2 is FQNNGV. Enrolled through a virtual design, the participants were between about 18 and 100 years of age and came from under 30 US areas. Clinical history reported by participants formed the basis on which cohorts were assigned. The repertoire was sequenced with immunoSEQ multiplex PCR; TCRdb's copy has only in-frame clones and lacks some. This sample has about 350,000 clones; around 87% occur once, and the top ten carry 5.3%.

The origin of this receptor is a woman aged 25-40 years who had recovered from COVID-19. V and J are TRBV11-2 and TRBJ2-1; D ambiguous. Sequencing used PBMCs or T cells enriched from blood (not recorded which). DNA of the CDR3: TGTGCCAGCAGCTTAGAGGAGACGTATTACAATGAGCAGTTCTTC. The encoded protein is CASSLEETYYNEQFF.